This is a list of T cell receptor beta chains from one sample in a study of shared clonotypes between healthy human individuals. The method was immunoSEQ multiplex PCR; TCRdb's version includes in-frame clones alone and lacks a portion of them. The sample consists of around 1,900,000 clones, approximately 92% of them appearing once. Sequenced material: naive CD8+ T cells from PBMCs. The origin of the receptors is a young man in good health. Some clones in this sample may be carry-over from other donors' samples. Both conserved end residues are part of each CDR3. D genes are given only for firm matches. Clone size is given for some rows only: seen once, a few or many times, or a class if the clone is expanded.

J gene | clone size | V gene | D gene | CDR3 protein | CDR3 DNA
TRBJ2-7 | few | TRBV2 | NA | CAVTSVEQYF | TGTGCCGTAACTAGTGTCGAGCAGTACTTC
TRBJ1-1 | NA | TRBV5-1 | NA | CASNTNTEAFF | TGCGCCAGCAACACGAACACTGAAGCTTTCTTT
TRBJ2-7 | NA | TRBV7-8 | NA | CASSLATGAYEQYF | TGTGCCAGCAGCTTAGCCACAGGAGCCTACGAGCAGTACTTC
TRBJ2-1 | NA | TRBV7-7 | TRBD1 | CASSLGQGSNEQFF | TGTGCCAGCAGCTTAGGACAGGGGTCCAATGAGCAGTTCTTC
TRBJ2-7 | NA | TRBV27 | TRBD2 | CASSPLSGAYYEQYF | TGTGCCAGCAGTCCCCTGAGCGGGGCCTACTACGAGCAGTACTTC
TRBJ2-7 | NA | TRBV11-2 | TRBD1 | CASSGGPRDRGPTSYEQYF | TGTGCCAGCAGCGGAGGCCCAAGGGACAGGGGGCCCACGAGTTACGAGCAGTACTTC
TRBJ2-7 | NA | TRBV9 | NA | CASSPGEGASSYEQYF | TGTGCCAGCAGCCCCGGGGAGGGGGCGAGCTCCTACGAGCAGTACTTC
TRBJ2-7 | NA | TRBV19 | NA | CASSAGRGTYEQYF | TGTGCCAGTAGTGCCGGTCGGGGCACCTACGAGCAGTACTTC
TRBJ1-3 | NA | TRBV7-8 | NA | CASSLVGVRSGNTIYF | TGTGCCAGCAGCTTAGTGGGGGTCCGCTCTGGAAACACCATATATTTT
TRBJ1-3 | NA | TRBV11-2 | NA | CASSFLGSSGNTIYF | TGTGCCAGCAGCTTCCTCGGGAGCTCTGGAAACACCATATATTTT
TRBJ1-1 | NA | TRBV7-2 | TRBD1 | CASSRTGGYEAFF | TGTGCCAGCAGCCGCACAGGGGGCTACGAAGCTTTCTTT
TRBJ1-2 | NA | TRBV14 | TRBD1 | CASSQGGQPRDGYTF | TGTGCCAGCAGCCAAGGGGGACAGCCTAGGGATGGCTACACCTTC
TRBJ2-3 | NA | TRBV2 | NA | CASGTTSGRRGERDTQYF | TGTGCCAGCGGCACCACCTCAGGGAGAAGAGGAGAGAGGGATACGCAGTATTTT